One and the same sample provided the 20 T cell receptor beta chains below, sequenced in a study of OX40 agonist ivuxolimab in advanced cancers. Assay: immunoSEQ multiplex PCR; the TCRdb copy retains only in-frame clones and omits some. The repertoire holds about 76,000 clones, with 84% as singletons. The material sequenced was CD4+ or CD8+ T cells sorted from blood, taken in a trial of the OX40 agonist ivuxolimab. These receptors all stem from an adult with an advanced solid tumor such as melanoma, head and neck, liver or kidney cancer.

The V call is TRBV12-5, the J call TRBJ2-7, with 8 bases identical to TRBD1. CDR3 size: 16 residues. Looked up from germline, CDR1 is LGHNT and CDR2 is FRNRAP. Trimming took 5 bases from V and 3 from J; bases not matched to a gene: 12. CDR3 coding DNA: TGTGCTAGTGGTCTATCATACAGGGGGTCTTTCTACGAGCAGTACTTC. Translated, it gives CASGLSYRGSFYEQYF.

The count of this clone is one. The V call is TRBV6-5, the J call TRBJ2-1, with D perhaps matching TRBD1 (5 bases). This CDR3 is 15 amino acids long. Trimming shortened V by 6 bases and J by 0 bases, and 12 bases separated the two germline ends. The germline CDR1 and CDR2 sequences are MNHEY and SVGAGI. CDR3 protein: CASSYRTSSYNEQFF. For the CDR3, the DNA is TGTGCCAGCAGCTATAGGACAAGCTCCTACAATGAGCAGTTCTTC.

The gene calls are TRBV27 and TRBJ1-1; D gene ambiguous. CDR3 length: 13 amino acids. Germline V gene lookup returns CDR1 MNHEY and CDR2 SMNVEV (reference sequence). V was cut by 6 bases and J by 3 bases, with 11 bases left in between. The CDR3 DNA sequence: TGTGCCAGCAGAGGCGGTACATACACTGAAGCTTTCTTT. It is translated as CASRGGTYTEAFF.

The rearrangement joins TRBV7-9 to TRBJ1-1, with 7 bases identical to TRBD1. Germline trimming cut 7 bases from V and 5 bases from J; bases unmatched to any gene: 13. The germline gives CDR1 SEHNR, CDR2 FQNEAQ (reference sequence). This CDR3 spans 15 amino acids. The CDR3, as DNA: TGTGCCAGCAACCAACAGGGGACTATGAGTACTGAAGCTTTCTTT. It is translated as CASNQQGTMSTEAFF.

This clone turned up a few times. The sample has other DNA sequences that encode this CDR3 too. The chain couples TRBV19 to TRBJ2-1; the D gene is possibly TRBD2 (6 bases). V lost 5 bases and J 4 bases, leaving 9 bases between the germline ends. The germline gives CDR1 LNHDA, CDR2 SQIVND (reference sequence). This CDR3 contains 13 residues. The DNA for the CDR3 is TGTGCCAGTAGTCCCCGGGGGTACAATGAGCAGTTCTTC. Its translation is CASSPRGYNEQFF. Looking up the rest from reference TRBV19 and TRBJ2-1 gives the full variable domain: DGGITQSPKYLFRKEGQNVTLSCEQNLNHDAMYWYRQDPGQGLRLIYYSQIVNDFQKGDIAEGYSVSREKKESFPLTVTSAQKNPTAFYLCASSPRGYNEQFFGPGTRLTVL.

This rearrangement joins TRBV6-1 to TRBJ2-4; TRBD1 is a possible D gene (5 bases). Germline assignment: CDR1 MNHNS and CDR2 SASEGT. V was clipped by 3 bases and J by 8 bases, with 23 bases between them. The CDR3 contains 17 residues. The CDR3 here is CASSDWRLGQGLDIQYF. Written as DNA, the CDR3 is TGTGCCAGCAGTGACTGGCGTTTGGGGCAGGGCCTGGACATTCAGTACTTC.

The chain uses TRBV5-1 and TRBJ2-7; 9 bases are shared with TRBD1. Germline V gene lookup returns CDR1 SGHRS and CDR2 YFSETQ. With V trimmed by 2 bases and J by 6 bases, 3 bases remained unmatched. The CDR3 has 13 residues. CDR3: CASSFGTGSEQYF. In DNA, the CDR3 is TGCGCCAGCAGCTTCGGGACAGGGTCCGAGCAGTACTTC.

This chain joins TRBV11-1 and TRBJ2-2, with a tentative D call TRBD1 (6 bases). V shed 0 bases and J shed 4 bases, with 9 bases lying between them. The CDR3 contains 15 residues. The germline gives CDR1 SGHAT, CDR2 FQDESV (reference sequence). CDR3 region: CASSLALGGTGELFF. The DNA for the CDR3 is TGTGCCAGCAGCTTAGCGTTAGGGGGCACCGGGGAGCTGTTTTTT. The variable domain in full, completed from reference TRBV11-1 and TRBJ2-2, reads EAEVAQSPRYKITEKSQAVAFWCDPISGHATLYWYRQILGQGPELLVQFQDESVVDDSQLPKDRFSAERLKGVDSTLKIQPAELGDSAMYLCASSLALGGTGELFFGEGSRLTVL.

The CDR3 DNA reads as TGTGCCAGCAGCCCGACAGGGGGCCTCAATCAGCCCCAGCATTTT. Translation: CASSPTGGLNQPQHF. The chain links TRBV11-2 to TRBJ1-5; 10 bases map to TRBD1. This CDR3 is built from 15 residues. The J segment lost 3 bases and the V segment lost 5 bases, leaving 4 bases of the junction unmatched. Germline lookup yields CDR1 SGHAT and CDR2 FQNNGV. Looking up the rest from reference TRBV11-2 and TRBJ1-5 gives the full variable domain: EAGVAQSPRYKIIEKRQSVAFWCNPISGHATLYWYQQILGQGPKLLIQFQNNGVVDDSQLPKDRFSAERLKGVDSTLKIQPAKLEDSAVYLCASSPTGGLNQPQHFGDGTRLSIL.

The chain employs TRBV5-6 and TRBJ2-7, with D possibly matching TRBD2 (5 bases). CDR1 and CDR2 (germline): SGHDT, YYEEEE. CDR3 length equals 12 residues. V lost 1 base, J lost 6 bases, and 8 bases lay in between. CDR3 nucleotide sequence: TGTGCCAGCAGCTTGCGGGGTCTCGAGCAGTACTTC. This codes for CASSLRGLEQYF.

The genes are TRBV18 and TRBJ1-1; TRBD1 agrees at 8 bases. Germline CDR1 KGHSH, CDR2 LQKENI. This CDR3 comprises 12 residues. V shed 5 bases, J shed 8 bases, and the junction held 4 bases outside the gene matches. CDR3 coding DNA: TGTGCCAGCTCAACCGGACAGGGCGAAGCTTTCTTT. The encoded protein is CASSTGQGEAFF. Filled out from reference TRBV18 and TRBJ1-1, the complete variable domain reads NAGVMQNPRHLVRRRGQEARLRCSPMKGHSHVYWYRQLPEEGLKFMVYLQKENIIDESGMPKERFSAEFPKEGPSILRIQQVVRGDSAAYFCASSTGQGEAFFGQGTRLTVV.

This chain links TRBV5-4 with TRBJ2-3; D remains unclear. The germline gives CDR1 SGHNT, CDR2 YYREEE (reference sequence). This CDR3 is 12 amino acids long. V lost 0 bases and J 6 bases, leaving 5 bases between the germline ends. CDR3 sequence (DNA): TGTGCCAGCAGCTTGGAGCAGGATACGCAGTATTTT. Protein product: CASSLEQDTQYF.

The chain combines TRBV5-1 with TRBJ2-7; TRBD2 aligns across 7 bases. The CDR3 sequence is 15 residues long. The V gene end was trimmed by 1 base and the J gene end by 0 bases; junction bases not matched to a gene: 4. From germline, CDR1 is SGHRS and CDR2 YFSETQ. CDR3 DNA: TGCGCCAGCAGCTTGAGCGGGAAAAGCTCCTACGAGCAGTACTTC. Protein sequence: CASSLSGKSSYEQYF.

The CDR3 bases are TGTGCCAGCAGCTACACGGGGGGGGAAAATGAGCAGTTCTTC. Translation gives CASSYTGGENEQFF. The rearrangement links TRBV6-6 to TRBJ2-1, with 8 bases that match TRBD2. The length of the CDR3 is 14 residues. Germline CDR1 is MNHNY and CDR2 is SVGAGI (reference sequence). The V segment lost 6 bases and the J segment 7 bases; nucleotides outside the gene matches: 8.

This clone appeared once. This CDR3 reads CASSSLNQPQHF. The CDR3 coding sequence is TGTGCCAGCAGCTCCCTCAATCAGCCCCAGCATTTT. V is TRBV5-5 and J is TRBJ1-5; D is unclear. Germline assignment: CDR1 SGHKS and CDR2 YYEKEE (reference sequence). V was shortened by 3 bases and J by 3 bases, with 4 bases between the two germline ends. CDR3 length equals 12 residues.

The chain is built from TRBV10-2 and TRBJ1-1, with no clear D. The V end lost 3 bases, the J end lost 8 bases, and 10 bases lay between the germline ends. Germline CDR1 WSHSY, CDR2 SAAADI. The CDR3 totals 12 residues. The CDR3 DNA reads TGCGCCAGCAGTGAAGCCGGTAAAGAAGCTTTCTTT. Translating gives CASSEAGKEAFF.

The V gene is TRBV7-3, the J gene TRBJ2-5; D is unresolved. The V end was cut by 0 bases, the J end by 3 bases, with 11 bases between. The CDR3 is 15 amino acids. The germline V gene has CDR1 SGHTA and CDR2 FQGTGA. The CDR3 DNA reads as TGTGCCAGCAGCTTAACGGGCCAGAGAGAAGAGACCCAGTACTTC. It is translated as CASSLTGQREETQYF. Full variable domain (outside the CDR3, taken from reference TRBV7-3 and TRBJ2-5): GAGVSQTPSNKVTEKGKYVELRCDPISGHTALYWYRQSLGQGPEFLIYFQGTGAADDSGLPNDRFFAVRPEGSVSTLKIQRTERGDSAVYLCASSLTGQREETQYFGPGTRLLVL.

This chain connects TRBV29-1 to TRBJ2-7; 8 bases align to TRBD2. Germline values: CDR1 SQVTM, CDR2 ANQGSEA. The CDR3 covers 16 residues. Trimming at V came to 1 base and at J to 4 bases, leaving 12 bases not matched to a gene. The chain's CDR3 is CSVEGEAGGTFYEQYF. In nucleotides, the CDR3 is TGCAGCGTTGAAGGGGAGGCGGGGGGTACTTTTTACGAGCAGTACTTC.

The V gene is TRBV5-1, the J gene TRBJ1-4; D gene uncertain. Germline V CDR1 and CDR2: SGHRS, YFSETQ. The CDR3 has 16 amino acids. V was pared by 1 base and J by 3 bases, with 13 bases between. CDR3 coding DNA: TGCGCCAGCAGCTTGACCCTCCGGGGTTCTAATGAAAAACTGTTTTTT. Translating it yields CASSLTLRGSNEKLFF.

The DNA of the CDR3 is TGCGCCAGCAGCTTGGACCCGCGGGGGCCAACAGATACGCAGTATTTT. It yields the protein CASSLDPRGPTDTQYF. J is TRBJ2-3 and V is TRBV5-1, with D possibly matching TRBD2 (7 bases). CDR1 and CDR2 (germline): SGHRS, YFSETQ. The ends were cut back, 0 bases at V and 3 bases at J, with 14 bases in the middle. This CDR3 region has 16 residues.